This TCR beta chain was obtained from a study of cytomegalovirus exposure and HLA in healthy donors. Study-level points and caveats: Association of a missense DCLRE1C variant with TCR beta V- and J-gene trimming was reported in a later analysis. Researchers catalogued 164 TCR beta chains as cytomegalovirus-associated.

The ends were cut back, 4 bases at V and 6 bases at J, with 23 bases in the middle. Per germline, CDR1 SGDLS and CDR2 YYNGEE. The CDR3 runs to 18 residues. With respect to this clone: The antigen is undetermined.

The PCR employed 60 Vbeta primers together with 13 Jbeta primers. Repertoires were generated with immunoSEQ multiplex PCR, while TCRdb's copy carries only in-frame clones and drops some. The table has under 200,000 clones, approximately 76% seen once. The V and J genes are TRBV9 and TRBJ1-6, with TRBD1 as a possible D gene (6 bases). The sample taken for sequencing was PBMCs. The TCR comes from a man in his 60s in good health and CMV-seronegative. The CDR3: CASSLAGGTGWGNSPLHF. The CDR3 bases are TGTGCCAGCAGCCTAGCGGGGGGCACAGGATGGGGTAATTCACCCCTCCACTTT. Full variable domain (rest looked up from reference TRBV9 and TRBJ1-6): DSGVTQTPKHLITATGQRVTLRCSPRSGDLSVYWYQQSLDQGLQFLIQYYNGEERAKGNILERFSAQQFPDLHSELNLSSLELGDSALYFCASSLAGGTGWGNSPLHFGNGTRLTVT.